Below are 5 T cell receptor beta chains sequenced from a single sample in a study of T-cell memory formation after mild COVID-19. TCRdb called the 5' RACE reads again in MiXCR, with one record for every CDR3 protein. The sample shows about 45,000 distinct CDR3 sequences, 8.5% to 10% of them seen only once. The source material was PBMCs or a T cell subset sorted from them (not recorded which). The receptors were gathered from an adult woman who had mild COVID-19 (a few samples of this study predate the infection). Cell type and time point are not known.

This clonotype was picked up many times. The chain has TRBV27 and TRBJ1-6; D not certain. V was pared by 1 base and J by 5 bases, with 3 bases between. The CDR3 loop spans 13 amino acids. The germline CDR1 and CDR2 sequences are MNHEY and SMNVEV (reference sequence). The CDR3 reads CASSLLDNSPLHF. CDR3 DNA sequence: TGTGCCAGCAGTTTATTGGATAATTCACCCCTCCACTTT.

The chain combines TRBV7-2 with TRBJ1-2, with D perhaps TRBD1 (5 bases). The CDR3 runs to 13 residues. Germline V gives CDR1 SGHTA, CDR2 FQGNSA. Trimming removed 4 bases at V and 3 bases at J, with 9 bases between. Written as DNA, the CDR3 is TGTGCCAGCAGCTCGACAGTATACTATGGCTACACCTTC. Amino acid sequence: CASSSTVYYGYTF. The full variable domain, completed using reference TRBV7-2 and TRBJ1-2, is GAGVSQSPSNKVTEKGKDVELRCDPISGHTALYWYRQSLGQGLEFLIYFQGNSAPDKSGLPSDRFSAERTGGSVSTLTIQRTQQEDSAVYLCASSSTVYYGYTFGSGTRLTVV.

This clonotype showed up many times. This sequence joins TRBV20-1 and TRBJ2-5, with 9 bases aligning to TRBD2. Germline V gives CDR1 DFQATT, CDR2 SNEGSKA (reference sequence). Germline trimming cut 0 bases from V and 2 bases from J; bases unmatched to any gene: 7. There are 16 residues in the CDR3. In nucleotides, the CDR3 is TGCAGTGCTAGAGATGAACTAGCGGGTCTTCAAGAGACCCAGTACTTC. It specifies CSARDELAGLQETQYF.

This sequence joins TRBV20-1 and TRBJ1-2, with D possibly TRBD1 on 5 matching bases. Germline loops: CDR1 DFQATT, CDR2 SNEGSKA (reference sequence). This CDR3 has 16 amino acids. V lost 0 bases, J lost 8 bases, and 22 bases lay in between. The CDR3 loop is CSARDPTGTRGGGYTF. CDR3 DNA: TGCAGTGCTAGAGATCCTACCGGGACTCGGGGAGGAGGCTACACCTTC.

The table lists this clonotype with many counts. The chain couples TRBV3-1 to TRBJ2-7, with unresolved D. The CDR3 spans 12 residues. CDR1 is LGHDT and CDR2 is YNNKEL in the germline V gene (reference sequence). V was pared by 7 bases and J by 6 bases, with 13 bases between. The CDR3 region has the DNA TGTGCCAGCAATATTAAGGGTGGCGAGCAGTACTTC. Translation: CASNIKGGEQYF.